A single sample is the source of the 21 T cell receptor beta chains below, sequenced in a study of blood T cell repertoires in COVID-19. This table comes from immunoSEQ multiplex PCR, and its TCRdb copy is limited to in-frame clones, with some not included. The sample lists some 80,000 clones, over 65% occurring once. The sequenced sample consisted of peripheral blood. These receptors all stem from a human donor in a cohort sampled during active COVID-19.

This clone has a single count. CDR3 coding DNA: TGTGCCAGCAGCGGACAGGGGTTCAATCAGCCCCAGCATTTT. This translates into CASSGQGFNQPQHF. The genes are TRBV6-6 and TRBJ1-5, with 9 bases fitting TRBD1. The germline CDR1 and CDR2 sequences are MNHNY and SVGAGI (reference sequence). The CDR3 is 14 amino acids. V was pared by 6 bases and J by 3 bases, with 3 bases of the junction left unmatched.

The rearrangement links TRBV3-1 (or the pseudogene TRBV3-2) to TRBJ2-7, with TRBD1 matching 8 bases. Trimming took 5 bases from V and 3 from J; bases not matched to a gene: 9. CDR3 length equals 15 residues. Germline CDR1 and CDR2: LGHDT and YNNKEL (reference sequence). The CDR3 nucleotides read TGTGCCAGCAGCGGGAGCGGACAGGGCGTCTACGAGCAGTACTTC. Translation: CASSGSGQGVYEQYF.

The chain uses TRBV30 and TRBJ1-1; D uncertain. The CDR3 is 11 residues long. Germline lookup yields CDR1 GTSNPN and CDR2 SVGIG (reference sequence). Trimming removed 4 bases from V and 5 bases from J, with 8 bases in between. CDR3 in amino acids: CAWIQATEAFF. The CDR3 region has the DNA TGTGCCTGGATTCAGGCGACTGAAGCTTTCTTT.

This clone was detected once. The chain recombines TRBV4-1 with TRBJ2-1; TRBD2 aligns across 7 bases. CDR3 size: 18 residues. V lost 2 bases and J lost 2; bases outside the gene matches: 12. Germline CDR1 reads MGHRA; CDR2 reads YSYEKL. CDR3 residues: CASSQILWAGEAYNEQFF. In DNA, the CDR3 is TGCGCCAGCAGCCAAATCTTATGGGCGGGAGAAGCCTACAATGAGCAGTTCTTC.

This clone has just one count. This chain joins TRBV11-2 and TRBJ2-7; D gene ambiguous. Trimming took 8 bases from V and 2 from J, leaving 19 bases between them. Germline CDR1 SGHAT, CDR2 FQNNGV. The CDR3 runs 15 residues. CDR3 in DNA: TGTGCCAGCGCCCTAGAGCGCGGAGAGACCTACGAGCAGTACTTC. Protein sequence: CASALERGETYEQYF.

This clone showed up just a few times. The rearrangement links TRBV2 to TRBJ1-4, with 11 bases lining up with TRBD1. Germline-derived CDR1 and CDR2 are SNHLY and FYNNEI. The CDR3 has 15 residues. V lost 6 bases, J lost 7 bases, and 7 bases stayed unmatched. The CDR3 DNA follows: TGTGCCAGCAGAAGGATTGGGACAGGGGGTGAAAAACTGTTTTTT. This translates into CASRRIGTGGEKLFF.

J is TRBJ2-1 and V is TRBV9, with D perhaps matching TRBD2 (6 bases). Trimming removed 3 bases at V and 4 bases at J, with 11 bases between. The CDR3 has 14 amino acids. Germline V gives CDR1 SGDLS, CDR2 YYNGEE. The CDR3 loop reads CASSASEGYNEQFF. The CDR3 nucleotides read TGTGCCAGCAGCGCCTCGGAGGGTTACAATGAGCAGTTCTTC.

This chain uses TRBV11-2 with TRBJ2-7, with D perhaps TRBD1 (6 bases). Germline CDR1 SGHAT, CDR2 FQNNGV. V gave up 3 bases and J gave up 5 bases, with 14 bases separating them. This CDR3 region has 14 residues. This CDR3 is CASSFGQKGHEQYF. The CDR3 nucleotides are TGTGCCAGCAGCTTCGGACAGAAAGGGCACGAGCAGTACTTC.

The chain carries TRBV3-1 (or the pseudogene TRBV3-2) and TRBJ2-1, with TRBD2 matching over 8 bases. CDR3 length: 14 residues. Per germline, CDR1 LGHDT and CDR2 YNNKEL (reference sequence). V shed 8 bases and J 1 base; nucleotides not matched to a gene: 4. In DNA form, the CDR3 reads TGTGCCAGCGCCCGGGAGGGGTCCTACAATGAGCAGTTCTTC. This codes for CASAREGSYNEQFF.

The rearrangement uses TRBV5-1 and TRBJ2-7, with 8 bases lining up with TRBD1. The CDR3 totals 16 residues. The V and J ends lost 1 base and 2 bases, in that order; junction bases with no gene match: 8. The V gene's germline CDR1 is SGHRS and CDR2 YFSETQ. CDR3 in DNA: TGCGCCAGCAGCTTGATGCCGGGACAGGCCGCCTACGAGCAGTACTTC. Translation: CASSLMPGQAAYEQYF.

The chain couples TRBV18 to TRBJ1-2, with a possible D match to TRBD1 (5 bases). Trimming took off 0 bases at V and 4 bases at J, with 12 bases between the two ends. The CDR3 contains 15 residues. Germline assignment: CDR1 KGHSH and CDR2 LQKENI. The CDR3, as DNA: TGTGCCAGCTCACCACCGGGTACAAGGGGCTATGGCTACACCTTC. Its translation: CASSPPGTRGYGYTF. The variable domain in full, completed from reference TRBV18 and TRBJ1-2, reads NAGVMQNPRHLVRRRGQEARLRCSPMKGHSHVYWYRQLPEEGLKFMVYLQKENIIDESGMPKERFSAEFPKEGPSILRIQQVVRGDSAAYFCASSPPGTRGYGYTFGSGTRLTVV.

The chain carries TRBV19 and TRBJ1-3; D remains unclear. Germline V gene data show CDR1 as LNHDA and CDR2 as SQIVND (reference sequence). CDR3 length equals 15 residues. Trimming pared 3 bases from V and 2 bases from J, leaving 11 bases between. The CDR3 protein is CASSILRPTGNTIYF. CDR3 nucleotides: TGTGCCAGTAGTATTTTGAGGCCAACTGGAAACACCATATATTTT.

The rearrangement links TRBV28 to TRBJ1-6, with D uncertain. The CDR3 runs 15 residues. V was cut by 2 bases and J by 7 bases, with 12 bases left in between. Germline CDR1 reads MDHEN; CDR2 reads SYDVKM. The CDR3 DNA reads as TGTGCCAGCAGTTTACCCGCAGTGATCAATTCACCCCTCCACTTT. Translation gives CASSLPAVINSPLHF.

The chain carries TRBV15 and TRBJ2-1; the match to TRBD2 covers 7 bases. The CDR3 length is 13 residues. The germline V gene encodes CDR1 LNHNV and CDR2 YYDKDF (reference sequence). The V segment lost 0 bases and the J segment 15 bases; nucleotides outside the gene matches: 8. In DNA, the CDR3 is TGTGCCACCAGCAGAGAGAGGGAGGGGATGAGGTTCTTC. This codes for CATSREREGMRFF.

The chain carries TRBV3-1 (or the pseudogene TRBV3-2) and TRBJ2-5; a possible D gene is TRBD1 (5 bases). Germline V gives CDR1 LGHDT, CDR2 YNNKEL (reference sequence). The CDR3 consists of 13 residues. Between the trimmed V and J ends, which lost 3 bases and 3 bases, there was a span of 8 bases. CDR3 sequence reads: CASSQQGKETQYF. CDR3 DNA: TGTGCCAGCAGCCAGCAGGGTAAAGAGACCCAGTACTTC.

This clone was recorded a few times. The rearrangement uses TRBV27 and TRBJ2-7, with a possible D match to TRBD2 (5 bases). V lost 4 bases and J lost 3, with 16 bases in between. Germline V gene sequence: CDR1 MNHEY, CDR2 SMNVEV (reference sequence). CDR3 length: 15 residues. CDR3 DNA sequence: TGTGCCAGCAGTTCAAGTGGGCGGGTTATCTACGAGCAGTACTTC. This codes for CASSSSGRVIYEQYF.

Notes on this clone: This specimen includes other DNA sequences encoding the same CDR3. V usage is TRBV11-2 and J usage is TRBJ1-4; D call uncertain. This CDR3 comprises 13 residues. The V end was cut by 5 bases, the J end by 7 bases, with 11 bases between. The V gene's germline CDR1 is SGHAT and CDR2 FQNNGV. CDR3 loop: CASSPGRGEKLFF. Here the CDR3 DNA reads TGTGCCAGCAGCCCTGGACGGGGTGAAAAACTGTTTTTT.

The chain employs TRBV7-9 and TRBJ1-1, with TRBD1 matching over 7 bases. CDR3 size: 15 residues. Germline V gene lookup returns CDR1 SEHNR and CDR2 FQNEAQ (reference sequence). V was pared by 1 base and J by 1 base, with 3 bases of the junction left unmatched. The CDR3 region is CASSLGQGANTEAFF. CDR3 nucleotides: TGTGCCAGCAGCTTAGGACAGGGAGCGAACACTGAAGCTTTCTTT.

Here the CDR3 DNA reads TGTGCTAGTGGTTCCGGGACAGGGATCGTCGAGCAGTACTTC. Encoded protein: CASGSGTGIVEQYF. The chain couples TRBV12-5 to TRBJ2-7, with 9 bases that match TRBD1. This CDR3 has 14 residues. Per the germline V gene, CDR1 is LGHNT and CDR2 is FRNRAP. V shed 4 bases, J shed 6 bases, and the junction held 7 bases outside the gene matches.

V gene TRBV19 combines with J gene TRBJ2-5; D gene uncertain. The CDR3 covers 14 residues. Per germline, CDR1 LNHDA and CDR2 SQIVND (reference sequence). The ends were cut back, 3 bases at V and 7 bases at J, with 15 bases in the middle. CDR3 region: CASSIASERGTQYF. CDR3 nucleotide sequence: TGTGCCAGTAGTATCGCATCTGAACGCGGGACCCAGTACTTC. The whole variable domain, filled in from reference TRBV19 and TRBJ2-5, reads DGGITQSPKYLFRKEGQNVTLSCEQNLNHDAMYWYRQDPGQGLRLIYYSQIVNDFQKGDIAEGYSVSREKKESFPLTVTSAQKNPTAFYLCASSIASERGTQYFGPGTRLLVL.

The chain recombines TRBV9 with TRBJ2-5; D gene ambiguous. Deletions cut 0 bases from V and 2 bases from J, with 5 bases between. The CDR3 has 13 amino acids. Germline lookup yields CDR1 SGDLS and CDR2 YYNGEE. Written as DNA, the CDR3 is TGTGCCAGCAGCGTAGCACAGCAAGAGACCCAGTACTTC. Its protein product is CASSVAQQETQYF.